This entry describes one T cell receptor (beta chain). The antigen is undetermined. Using immunoSEQ multiplex PCR, the repertoire was profiled, and TCRdb retains in-frame clones only, with some absent. The sample includes 58,000 or so clones, about four fifths of them seen just once. This sample stems from a study of T cell responses to AZD1222 COVID-19 vaccine. Trimming removed 3 bases at V and 6 bases at J, with 17 bases between. CDR1 is SNHLY and CDR2 is FYNNEI in the germline V gene. The CDR3 has 15 amino acids. General study points: Vaccination with two AZD1222 doses was followed by a rise in Spike-specific TCR breadth and depth.

The clonotype originates from an adult in good health. The chain couples TRBV2 to TRBJ2-5, with no clear D. The input for sequencing was peripheral blood, taken on day 0 of AZD1222 vaccination. The CDR3: CASSDQPHQVKTQYF. DNA for the CDR3: TGTGCCAGCAGTGACCAACCCCATCAGGTCAAGACCCAGTACTTC.